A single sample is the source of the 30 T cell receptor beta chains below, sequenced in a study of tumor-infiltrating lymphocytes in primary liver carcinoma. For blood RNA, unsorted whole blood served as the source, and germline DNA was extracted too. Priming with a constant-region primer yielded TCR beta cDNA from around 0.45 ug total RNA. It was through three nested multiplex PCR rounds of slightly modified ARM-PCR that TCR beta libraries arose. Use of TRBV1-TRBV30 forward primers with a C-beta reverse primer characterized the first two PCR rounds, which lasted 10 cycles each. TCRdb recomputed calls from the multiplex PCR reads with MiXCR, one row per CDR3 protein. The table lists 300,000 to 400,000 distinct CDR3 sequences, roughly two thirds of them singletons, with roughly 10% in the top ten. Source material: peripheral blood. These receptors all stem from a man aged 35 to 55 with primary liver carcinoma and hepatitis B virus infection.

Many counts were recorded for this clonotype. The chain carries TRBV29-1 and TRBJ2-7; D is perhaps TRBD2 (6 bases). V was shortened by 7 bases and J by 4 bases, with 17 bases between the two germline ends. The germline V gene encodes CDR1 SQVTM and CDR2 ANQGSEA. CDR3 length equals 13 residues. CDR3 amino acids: CSAELAGSYEQYF. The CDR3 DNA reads TGCAGCGCTGAGTTAGCCGGGAGTTACGAGCAGTACTTC.

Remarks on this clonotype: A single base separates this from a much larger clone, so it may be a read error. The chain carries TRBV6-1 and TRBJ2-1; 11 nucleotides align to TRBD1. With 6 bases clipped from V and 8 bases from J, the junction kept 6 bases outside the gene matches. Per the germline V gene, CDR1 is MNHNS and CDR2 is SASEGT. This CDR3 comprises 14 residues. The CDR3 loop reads CASRPGQGVYEQFF. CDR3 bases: TGTGCCAGCAGACCGGGACAGGGGGTTTATGAGCAGTTCTTC.

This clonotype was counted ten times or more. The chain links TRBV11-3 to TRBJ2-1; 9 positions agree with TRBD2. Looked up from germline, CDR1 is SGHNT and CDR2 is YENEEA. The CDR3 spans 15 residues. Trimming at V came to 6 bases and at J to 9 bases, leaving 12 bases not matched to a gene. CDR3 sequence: CASSLQAGGRFEQFF. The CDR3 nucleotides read TGTGCCAGCAGTCTACAGGCGGGAGGGAGGTTTGAGCAGTTCTTC.

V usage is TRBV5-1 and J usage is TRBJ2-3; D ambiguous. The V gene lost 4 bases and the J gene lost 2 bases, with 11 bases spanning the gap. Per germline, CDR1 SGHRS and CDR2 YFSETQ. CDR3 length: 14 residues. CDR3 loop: CASSRLRLTDTQYF. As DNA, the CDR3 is TGCGCCAGCAGCCGCCTACGTCTCACAGATACGCAGTATTTT.

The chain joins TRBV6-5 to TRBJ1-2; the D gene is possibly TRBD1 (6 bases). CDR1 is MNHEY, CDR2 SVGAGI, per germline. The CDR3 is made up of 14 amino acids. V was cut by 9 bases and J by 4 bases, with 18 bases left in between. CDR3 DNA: TGTGCCAGTAACGACCAAGGACAGCTCTATGGCTACACCTTC. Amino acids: CASNDQGQLYGYTF.

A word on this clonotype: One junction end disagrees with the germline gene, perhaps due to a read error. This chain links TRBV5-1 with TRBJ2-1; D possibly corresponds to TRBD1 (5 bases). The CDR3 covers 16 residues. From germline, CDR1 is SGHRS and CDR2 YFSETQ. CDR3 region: CASSLQTANSYNEQFF. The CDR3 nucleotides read TGCGCCAGTAGCTTGCAGACAGCCAATTCCTACAATGAGCAGTTCTTC.

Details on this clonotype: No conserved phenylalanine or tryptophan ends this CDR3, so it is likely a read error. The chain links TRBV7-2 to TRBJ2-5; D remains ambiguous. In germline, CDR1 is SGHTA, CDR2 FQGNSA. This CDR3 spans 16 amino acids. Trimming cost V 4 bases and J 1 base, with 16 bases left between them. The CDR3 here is CASSSHSALPQETQYL. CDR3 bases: TGTGCCAGCAGCTCTCACAGCGCCCTGCCCCAAGAGACCCAGTACCTC.

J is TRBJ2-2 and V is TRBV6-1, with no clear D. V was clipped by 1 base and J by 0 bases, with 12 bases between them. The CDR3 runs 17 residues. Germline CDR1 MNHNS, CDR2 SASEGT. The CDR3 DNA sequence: TGTGCCAGCAGTGAAGGCAGCCGCCCCGCGAACACCGGGGAGCTGTTTTTT. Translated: CASSEGSRPANTGELFF.

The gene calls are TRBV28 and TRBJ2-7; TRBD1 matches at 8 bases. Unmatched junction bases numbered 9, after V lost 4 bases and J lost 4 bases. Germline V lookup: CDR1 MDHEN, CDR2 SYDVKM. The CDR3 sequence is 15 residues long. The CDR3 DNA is TGTGCCAGCAGTTCCCGGACAGGGTCTCCTTACGAGCAGTACTTC. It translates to CASSSRTGSPYEQYF.

This CDR3 is CASSPYSGTEAFF. The CDR3 coding sequence is TGCGCCAGCAGCCCATACAGCGGGACTGAAGCTTTCTTT. The genes are TRBV5-1 and TRBJ1-1; D ambiguous. CDR1 and CDR2 from the germline V gene are SGHRS and YFSETQ. V was trimmed by 4 bases and J by 5 bases, leaving 12 bases between them. This CDR3 region has 13 residues. The whole variable domain, remainder taken from reference TRBV5-1 and TRBJ1-1, is KAGVTQTPRYLIKTRGQQVTLSCSPISGHRSVSWYQQTPGQGLQFLFEYFSETQRNKGNFPGRFSGRQFSNSRSEMNVSTLELGDSALYLCASSPYSGTEAFFGQGTRLTVV.

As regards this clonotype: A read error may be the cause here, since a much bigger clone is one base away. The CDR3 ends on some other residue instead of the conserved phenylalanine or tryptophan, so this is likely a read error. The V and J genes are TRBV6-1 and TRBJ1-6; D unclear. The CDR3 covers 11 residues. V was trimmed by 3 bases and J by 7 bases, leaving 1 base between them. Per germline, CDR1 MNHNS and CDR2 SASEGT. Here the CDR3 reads CASSENSPLHY. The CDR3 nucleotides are TGTGCCAGCAGTGAGAATTCACCCCTCCACTAT.

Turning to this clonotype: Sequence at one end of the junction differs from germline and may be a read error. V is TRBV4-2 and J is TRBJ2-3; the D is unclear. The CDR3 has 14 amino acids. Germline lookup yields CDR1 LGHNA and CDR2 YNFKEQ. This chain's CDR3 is CASSPGPDSYTQYF. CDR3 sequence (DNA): TGTGCCAGTAGCCCCGGACCAGACTCATATACGCAGTATTTT.

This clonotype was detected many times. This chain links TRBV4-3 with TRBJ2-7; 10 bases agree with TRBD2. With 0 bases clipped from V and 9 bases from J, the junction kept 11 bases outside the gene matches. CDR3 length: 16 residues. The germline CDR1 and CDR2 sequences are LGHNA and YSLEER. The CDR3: CASSQDSSGRASAQYF. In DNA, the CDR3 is TGCGCCAGCAGCCAAGATTCCAGCGGGAGGGCCTCTGCGCAGTACTTC.

The CDR3 DNA sequence: TGTGCCAGCAGCACCCAACACGAGCGGGAGGGCGGCACAGATACGCAGTATTTT. Residues: CASSTQHEREGGTDTQYF. V gene TRBV21-1 combines with J gene TRBJ2-3; the tabulated D call, TRBD2, remains unverified against the DNA. TRBV21-1 is recorded as a pseudogene. CDR3 length: 18 residues.

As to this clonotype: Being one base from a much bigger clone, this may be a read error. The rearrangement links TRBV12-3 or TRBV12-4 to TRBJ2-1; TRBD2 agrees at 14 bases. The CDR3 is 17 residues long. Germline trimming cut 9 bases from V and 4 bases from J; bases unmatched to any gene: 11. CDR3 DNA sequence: TGTGCCAGGAGGGGGACTAGCGGGAGTTTGGCGTACAATGAGCAGTTCTTC. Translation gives CARRGTSGSLAYNEQFF.

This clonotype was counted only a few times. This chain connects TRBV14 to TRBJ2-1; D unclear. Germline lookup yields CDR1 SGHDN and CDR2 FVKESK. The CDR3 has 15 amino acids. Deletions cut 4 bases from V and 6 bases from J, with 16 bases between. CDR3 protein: CASSRLASSVNEQFF. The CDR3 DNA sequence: TGTGCCAGCAGCCGGTTGGCTTCCTCCGTCAATGAGCAGTTCTTC.

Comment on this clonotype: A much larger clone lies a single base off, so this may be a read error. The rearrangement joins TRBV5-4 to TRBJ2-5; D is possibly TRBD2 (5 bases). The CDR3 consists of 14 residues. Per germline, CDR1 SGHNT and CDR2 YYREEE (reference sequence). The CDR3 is CAGSPLRGGETQYF. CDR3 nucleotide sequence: TGTGCCGGCAGCCCTCTACGAGGCGGGGAGACCCAGTACTTC.

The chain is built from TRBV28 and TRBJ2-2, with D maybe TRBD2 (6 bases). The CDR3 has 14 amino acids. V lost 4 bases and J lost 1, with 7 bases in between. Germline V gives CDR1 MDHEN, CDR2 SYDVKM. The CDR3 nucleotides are TGTGCCAGCAGTTCAGCGGGGAACACCGGGGAGCTGTTTTTT. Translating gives CASSSAGNTGELFF.

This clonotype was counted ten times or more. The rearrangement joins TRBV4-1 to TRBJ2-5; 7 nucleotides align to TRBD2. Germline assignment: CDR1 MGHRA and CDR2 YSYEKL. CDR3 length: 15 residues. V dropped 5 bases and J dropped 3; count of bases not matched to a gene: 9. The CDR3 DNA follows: TGCGCCAGCAGCACACAACCGGGAGGCGAAGAGACCCAGTACTTC. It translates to CASSTQPGGEETQYF.

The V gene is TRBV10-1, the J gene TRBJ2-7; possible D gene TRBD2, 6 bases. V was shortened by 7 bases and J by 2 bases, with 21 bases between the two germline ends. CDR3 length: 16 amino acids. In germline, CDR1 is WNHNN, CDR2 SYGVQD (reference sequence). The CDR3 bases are TGCGCCAGCAACTCTAGGAGTGGGACTTCGGCCTACGAGCAGTACTTC. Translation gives CASNSRSGTSAYEQYF.

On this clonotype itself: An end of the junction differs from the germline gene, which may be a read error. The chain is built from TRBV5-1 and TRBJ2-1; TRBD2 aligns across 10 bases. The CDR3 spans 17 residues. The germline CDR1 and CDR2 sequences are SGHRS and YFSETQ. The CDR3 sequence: CTSSSPRLAGNNKEQFF. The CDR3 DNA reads TGCACCAGCAGCTCCCCTAGACTAGCGGGTAACAACAAAGAGCAGTTCTTC.

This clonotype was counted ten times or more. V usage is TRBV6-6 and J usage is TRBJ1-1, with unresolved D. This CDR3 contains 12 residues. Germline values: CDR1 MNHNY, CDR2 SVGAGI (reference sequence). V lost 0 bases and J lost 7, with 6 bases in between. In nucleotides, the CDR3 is TGTGCCAGCAGTTACTCCCGGGGTGAAGCTTTCTTT. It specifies CASSYSRGEAFF.

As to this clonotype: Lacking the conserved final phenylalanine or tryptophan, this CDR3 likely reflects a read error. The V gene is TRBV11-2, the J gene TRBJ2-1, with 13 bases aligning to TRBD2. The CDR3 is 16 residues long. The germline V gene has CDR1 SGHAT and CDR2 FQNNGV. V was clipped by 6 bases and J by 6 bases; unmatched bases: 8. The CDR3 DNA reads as TGTGCCAGCAGTTCCTTAACTAGCGGGAGGGCCAATGAGCAGTTCTTG. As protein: CASSSLTSGRANEQFL.

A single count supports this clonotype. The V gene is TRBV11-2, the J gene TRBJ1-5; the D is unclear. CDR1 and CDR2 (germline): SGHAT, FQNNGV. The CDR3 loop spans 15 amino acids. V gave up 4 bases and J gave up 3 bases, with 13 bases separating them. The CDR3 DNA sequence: TGTGCCAGCAGCTCGAGGCCGTCTGTCAATCAGCCCCAGCATTTT. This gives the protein CASSSRPSVNQPQHF.

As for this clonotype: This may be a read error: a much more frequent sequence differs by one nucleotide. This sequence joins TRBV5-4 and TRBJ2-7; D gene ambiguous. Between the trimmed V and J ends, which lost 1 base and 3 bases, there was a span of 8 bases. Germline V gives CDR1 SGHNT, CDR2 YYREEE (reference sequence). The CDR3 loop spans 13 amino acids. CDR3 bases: TGTGCCAGCAGCTTGATGGATTACTACGAGCAGTACTTC. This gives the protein CASSLMDYYEQYF.

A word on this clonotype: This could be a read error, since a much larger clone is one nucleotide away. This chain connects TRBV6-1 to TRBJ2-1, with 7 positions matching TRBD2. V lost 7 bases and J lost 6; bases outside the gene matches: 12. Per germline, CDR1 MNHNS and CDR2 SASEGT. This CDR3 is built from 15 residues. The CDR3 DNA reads TGTGCCAGCACCTTCACTAGCGCGTCTGGCAATGAGCAGTTCTTC. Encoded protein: CASTFTSASGNEQFF.

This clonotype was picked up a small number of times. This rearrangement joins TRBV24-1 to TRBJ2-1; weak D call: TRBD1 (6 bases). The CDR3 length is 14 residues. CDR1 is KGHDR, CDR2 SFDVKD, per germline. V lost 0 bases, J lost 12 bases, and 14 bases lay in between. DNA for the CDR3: TGTGCCACCAGTGATTTGACAGGGTACATCGGGCAGTTCTTC. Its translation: CATSDLTGYIGQFF.

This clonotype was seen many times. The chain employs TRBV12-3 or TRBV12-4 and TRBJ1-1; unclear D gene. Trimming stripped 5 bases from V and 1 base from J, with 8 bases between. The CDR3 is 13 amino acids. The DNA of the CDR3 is TGTGCCAGCAGTCCCAGACAGAACACTGAAGCTTTCTTT. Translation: CASSPRQNTEAFF.

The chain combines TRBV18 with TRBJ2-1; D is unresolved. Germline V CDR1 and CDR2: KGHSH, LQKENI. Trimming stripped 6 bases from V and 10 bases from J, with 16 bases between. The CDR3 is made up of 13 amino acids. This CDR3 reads CASSPGTDGEQFF. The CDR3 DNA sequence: TGTGCCAGCTCCCCCGGTACGGACGGGGAGCAGTTCTTC.

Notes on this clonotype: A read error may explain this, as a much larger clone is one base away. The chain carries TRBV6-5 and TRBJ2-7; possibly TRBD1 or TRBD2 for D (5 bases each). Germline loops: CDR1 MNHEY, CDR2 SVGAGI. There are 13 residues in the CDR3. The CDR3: CASSPGPGTEQHF. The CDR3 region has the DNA TGTGCCAGCAGCCCCGGGCCCGGGACCGAGCAGCACTTC.